The rows below give T cell receptor beta chains drawn from one sample of a study of memory CD4+ T cells and cytomegalovirus serostatus. Measured with immunoSEQ multiplex PCR; TCRdb has only the in-frame clones, and not every one. The repertoire includes 46,000 or so clones, 60% to 80% of them detected once, and approximately 0.96% sits in the top ten. Source material: memory CD4+ T cells from blood. The receptor set was obtained from an adult in good health and CMV-seronegative. Both conserved end residues are part of each CDR3. A D gene is named only where the DNA matches it firmly. Expanded clones get a size class; other rows say once, few or many, or leave the size out.

v_gene	d_gene	abundance	j_gene	CDR3aa	CDR3nt
TRBV6-6	-	once	TRBJ1-2	CASSYESGGYTF	TGTGCCAGCAGTTACGAATCGGGAGGCTACACCTTC
TRBV11-2	-	-	TRBJ2-5	CASSLRGSGVETQYF	TGTGCCAGCAGCCTCCGGGGCAGTGGGGTTGAGACCCAGTACTTC
TRBV7-2	-	-	TRBJ2-4	CASSPHAGENIQYF	TGTGCCAGCAGCCCCCACGCAGGGGAAAACATTCAGTACTTC
TRBV2	TRBD1	few	TRBJ2-3	CASRTQGASTDTQYF	TGTGCCAGCAGAACTCAGGGGGCTAGCACAGATACGCAGTATTTT
TRBV28	TRBD2	few	TRBJ2-2	CASSLWRLAGGPGELFF	TGTGCCAGCAGTTTATGGCGCCTGGCGGGGGGGCCCGGGGAGCTGTTTTTT
TRBV29-1	-	-	TRBJ2-3	CSAGGGAAGDTQYF	TGCAGCGCCGGAGGTGGGGCAGCGGGAGATACGCAGTATTTT
TRBV5-8	TRBD1	-	TRBJ2-3	CASSDLQGADDTQYF	TGTGCCAGCAGCGACCTACAGGGGGCGGATGATACGCAGTATTTT
TRBV18	TRBD2	few	TRBJ2-7	CASSPPVASGDYEQYF	TGTGCCAGCTCACCACCGGTCGCTAGCGGAGACTACGAGCAGTACTTC
TRBV4-2	-	-	TRBJ1-1	CASSQVTGGTEAFF	TGTGCCAGCAGCCAAGTGACGGGGGGCACTGAAGCTTTCTTT
TRBV5-4	-	-	TRBJ2-5	CASSPKGNREETQYF	TGTGCCAGCAGCCCCAAGGGGAACAGGGAAGAGACCCAGTACTTC
TRBV6-1	-	-	TRBJ1-5	CASSEPARQNNQPQHF	TGTGCCAGCAGTGAACCGGCTAGACAGAACAATCAGCCCCAGCATTTT
TRBV6-6	TRBD2	-	TRBJ2-2	CASSGLAGANTGELFF	TGTGCCAGCAGTGGGCTAGCGGGGGCGAACACCGGGGAGCTGTTTTTT
TRBV5-1	TRBD1	-	TRBJ1-1	CASREGQMNTEAFF	TGCGCCAGCAGGGAGGGACAGATGAACACTGAAGCTTTCTTT
TRBV18	-	once	TRBJ2-3	CASSPLGSSTDTQYF	TGTGCCAGCTCACCACTCGGATCTAGCACAGATACGCAGTATTTT